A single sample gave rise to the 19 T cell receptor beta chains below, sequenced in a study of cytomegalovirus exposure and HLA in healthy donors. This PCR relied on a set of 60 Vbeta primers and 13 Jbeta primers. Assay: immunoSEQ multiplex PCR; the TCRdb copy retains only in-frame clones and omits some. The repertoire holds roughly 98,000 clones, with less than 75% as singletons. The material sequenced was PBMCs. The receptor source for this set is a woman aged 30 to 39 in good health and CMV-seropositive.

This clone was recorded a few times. The CDR3 bases are TGTGCCAGCAGTCGTCTGATGGCTCAGCCCCAGCATTTT. Its protein product is CASSRLMAQPQHF. V is TRBV6-1 and J is TRBJ1-5; no clear D gene. Between the trimmed V and J ends, which lost 5 bases and 6 bases, there was a span of 11 bases. The CDR3 consists of 13 residues. Germline V lookup: CDR1 MNHNS, CDR2 SASEGT.

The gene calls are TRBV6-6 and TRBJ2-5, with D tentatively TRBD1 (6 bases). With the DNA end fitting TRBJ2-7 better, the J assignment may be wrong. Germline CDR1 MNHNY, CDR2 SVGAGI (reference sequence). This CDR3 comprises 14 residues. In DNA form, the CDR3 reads TGTGCCAGCAGTTATACAGGGATCACCTACGAGCAGTACTTC. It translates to CASSYTGITYEQYF.

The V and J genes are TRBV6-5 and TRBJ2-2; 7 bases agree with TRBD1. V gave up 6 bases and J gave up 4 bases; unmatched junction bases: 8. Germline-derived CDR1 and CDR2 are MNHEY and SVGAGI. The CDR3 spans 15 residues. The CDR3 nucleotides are TGTGCCAGCAGGAGGCACAGGGGTGCCACCGGGGAGCTGTTTTTT. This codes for CASRRHRGATGELFF.

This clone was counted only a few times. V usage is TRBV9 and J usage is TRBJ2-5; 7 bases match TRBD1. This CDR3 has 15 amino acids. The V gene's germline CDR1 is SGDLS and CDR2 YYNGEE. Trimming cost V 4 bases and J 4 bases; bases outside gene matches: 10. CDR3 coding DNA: TGTGCCAGCAGCCGACAGGGCAGAGGGGGAGAGACCCAGTACTTC. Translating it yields CASSRQGRGGETQYF.

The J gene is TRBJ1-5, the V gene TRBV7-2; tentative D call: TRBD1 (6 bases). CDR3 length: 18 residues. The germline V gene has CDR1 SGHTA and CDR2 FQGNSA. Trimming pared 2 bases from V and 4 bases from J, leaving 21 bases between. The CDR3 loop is CASSLLSGTGSFNQPQHF. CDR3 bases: TGTGCCAGCAGCTTACTCTCCGGAACAGGGTCCTTTAATCAGCCCCAGCATTTT.

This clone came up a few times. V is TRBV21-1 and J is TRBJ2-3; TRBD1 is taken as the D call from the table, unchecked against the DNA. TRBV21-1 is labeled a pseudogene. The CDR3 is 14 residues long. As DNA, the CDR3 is TGTGCCAGCAGGACAGGGGAGGCTAAAGATACGCAGTATTTT. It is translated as CASRTGEAKDTQYF.

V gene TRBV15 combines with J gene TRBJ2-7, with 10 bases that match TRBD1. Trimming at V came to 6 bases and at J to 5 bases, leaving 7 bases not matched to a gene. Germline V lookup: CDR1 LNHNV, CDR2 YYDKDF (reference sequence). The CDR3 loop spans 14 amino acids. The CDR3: CATSIRDRGNEQYF. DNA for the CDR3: TGTGCCACCAGTATCCGGGACAGGGGTAACGAGCAGTACTTC.

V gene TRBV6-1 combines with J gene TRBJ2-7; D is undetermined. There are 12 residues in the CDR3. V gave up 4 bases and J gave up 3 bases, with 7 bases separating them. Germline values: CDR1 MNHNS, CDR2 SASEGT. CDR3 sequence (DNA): TGTGCCAGCAGTGTTAGCTACTACGAGCAGTACTTC. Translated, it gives CASSVSYYEQYF.

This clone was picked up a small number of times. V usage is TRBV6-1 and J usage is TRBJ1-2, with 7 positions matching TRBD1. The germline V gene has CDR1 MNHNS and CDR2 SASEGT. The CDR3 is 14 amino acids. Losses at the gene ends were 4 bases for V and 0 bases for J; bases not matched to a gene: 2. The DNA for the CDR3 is TGTGCCAGCAGTGTGGGACAGACTAACTATGGCTACACCTTC. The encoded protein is CASSVGQTNYGYTF.

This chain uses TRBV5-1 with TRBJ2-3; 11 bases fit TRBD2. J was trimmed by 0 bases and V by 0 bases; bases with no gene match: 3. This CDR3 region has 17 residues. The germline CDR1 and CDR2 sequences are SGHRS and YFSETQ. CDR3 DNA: TGCGCCAGCAGCTTGGTGACTAGCGGGGCTAGCACAGATACGCAGTATTTT. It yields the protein CASSLVTSGASTDTQYF.

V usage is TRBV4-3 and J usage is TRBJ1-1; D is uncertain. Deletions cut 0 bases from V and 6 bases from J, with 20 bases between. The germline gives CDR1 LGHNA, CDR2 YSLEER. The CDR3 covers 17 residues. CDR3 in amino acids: CASSQDGFMVEVAEAFF. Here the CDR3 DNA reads TGCGCCAGCAGCCAAGATGGGTTTATGGTGGAGGTGGCTGAAGCTTTCTTT.

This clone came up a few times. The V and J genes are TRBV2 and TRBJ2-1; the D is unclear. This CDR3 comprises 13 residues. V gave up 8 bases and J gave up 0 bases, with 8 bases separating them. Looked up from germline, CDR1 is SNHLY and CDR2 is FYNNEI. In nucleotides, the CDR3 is TGTGCCAGCGGAGATAGCTCCTACAATGAGCAGTTCTTC. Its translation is CASGDSSYNEQFF.

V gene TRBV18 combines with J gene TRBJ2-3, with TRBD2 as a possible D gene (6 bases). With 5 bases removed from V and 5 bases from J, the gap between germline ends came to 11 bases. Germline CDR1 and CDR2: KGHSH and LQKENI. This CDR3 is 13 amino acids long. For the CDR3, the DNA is TGTGCCAGCTCAGTCGGGGGTGGAGATACGCAGTATTTT. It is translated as CASSVGGGDTQYF.

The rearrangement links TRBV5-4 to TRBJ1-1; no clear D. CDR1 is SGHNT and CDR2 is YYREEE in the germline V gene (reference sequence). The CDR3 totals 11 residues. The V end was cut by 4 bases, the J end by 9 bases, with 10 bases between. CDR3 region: CASSPSGKAFF. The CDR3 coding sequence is TGTGCCAGCAGCCCGTCCGGTAAAGCTTTCTTT.

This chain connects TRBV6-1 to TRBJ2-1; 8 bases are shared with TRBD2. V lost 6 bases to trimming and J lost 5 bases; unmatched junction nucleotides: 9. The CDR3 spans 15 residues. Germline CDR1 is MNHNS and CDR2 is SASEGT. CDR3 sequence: CASRVAGSPHNEQFF. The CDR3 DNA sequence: TGTGCCAGCAGGGTAGCGGGGAGTCCCCACAATGAGCAGTTCTTC.

CDR3 in DNA: TGTGCCAGCAGTTTAAGCCAGGGAGGCTATGGCTACACCTTC. Translating gives CASSLSQGGYGYTF. This rearrangement joins TRBV27 to TRBJ1-2; a possible D gene is TRBD1 (5 bases). Trimming shortened V by 2 bases and J by 4 bases, and 11 bases separated the two germline ends. Germline V gives CDR1 MNHEY, CDR2 SMNVEV (reference sequence). This CDR3 has 14 residues.

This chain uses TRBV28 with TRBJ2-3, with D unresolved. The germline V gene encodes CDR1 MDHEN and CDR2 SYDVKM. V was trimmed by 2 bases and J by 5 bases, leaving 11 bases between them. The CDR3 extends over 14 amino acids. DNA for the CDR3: TGTGCCAGCAGTTTAGCCGACTCTGTAGATACGCAGTATTTT. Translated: CASSLADSVDTQYF.

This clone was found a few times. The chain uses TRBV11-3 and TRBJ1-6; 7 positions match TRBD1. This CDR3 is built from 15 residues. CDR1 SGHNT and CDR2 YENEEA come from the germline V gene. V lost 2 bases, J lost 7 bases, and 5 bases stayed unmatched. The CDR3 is CASSLSGQANSPLHF. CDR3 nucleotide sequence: TGTGCCAGCAGCTTAAGCGGACAGGCAAATTCACCCCTCCACTTT.

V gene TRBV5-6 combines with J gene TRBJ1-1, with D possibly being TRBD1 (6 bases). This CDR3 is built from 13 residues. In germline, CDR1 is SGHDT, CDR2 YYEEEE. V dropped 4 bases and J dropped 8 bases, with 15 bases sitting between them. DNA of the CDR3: TGTGCCAGCAGCCCCGCCGCGGGGGCGGAAGCTTTCTTT. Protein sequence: CASSPAAGAEAFF. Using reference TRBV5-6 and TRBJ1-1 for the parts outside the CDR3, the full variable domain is DAGVTQSPTHLIKTRGQQVTLRCSPKSGHDTVSWYQQALGQGPQFIFQYYEEEERQRGNFPDRFSGHQFPNYSSELNVNALLLGDSALYLCASSPAAGAEAFFGQGTRLTVV.